Below, one TCR beta chain is given with its context. Antigen specificity is unknown. The sample's time point: week 35, safety follow-up. Every single dose of the vaccine, 300 ug of mutant IDH1 20-mer peptide, came with topical imiquimod. New WHO grade 3 or 4 astrocytomas that were IDH1-mutant and ATRX-lost occurred in the donors. This sample is drawn from a study of a mutant IDH1 vaccine in newly diagnosed glioma. Study context: Either 4-6 weeks after radiotherapy alone or alongside temozolomide, vaccination was begun. Patients previously underwent radiotherapy, temozolomide, or both, and most underwent both.

V was pared by 3 bases and J by 3 bases, with 12 bases between. The CDR3 runs 14 residues. The germline V gene encodes CDR1 SGHRS and CDR2 YFSETQ. Here immunoSEQ multiplex PCR was the method, and the copy in TCRdb shows in-frame clones only, minus some. Of 25,000 to 40,000 clones listed, over 65% are singletons. Source: PBMCs, taken from a glioma patient whose treatment included an IDH1 peptide vaccine. The chain employs TRBV5-1 and TRBJ1-2, with D maybe TRBD1 (5 bases). This sequence was found in a man aged 25 to 40 with glioma. The CDR3 DNA follows: TGCGCCAGCAGCTACGGGACGGGTGACTATGGCTACACCTTC. It yields the protein CASSYGTGDYGYTF.